One T cell receptor (beta chain) is described in this entry. The antigen is unknown. The method was immunoSEQ multiplex PCR; TCRdb's version includes in-frame clones alone and lacks a portion of them. The sample consists of more than 70,000 clones, 75% to 90% of them appearing once. The sample comes from a study of graft-versus-host responses after intestinal transplantation. General study points: Recipient marrow held GvH clones, some first seen in ileum or blood.

The CDR3 spans 16 residues. Germline CDR1 SGHNT, CDR2 YYREEE (reference sequence). V shed 1 base and J shed 5 bases, with 13 bases lying between them. The sample was unstimulated CD4+ T cells sorted from spleen or lymph node cells, taken before intestinal transplant. This chain joins TRBV5-4 and TRBJ1-6; possible D gene TRBD1, 5 bases. This receptor was taken from a human donor who received an intestinal transplant. The CDR3 DNA reads as TGTGCCAGCAGCTTGCCCACGCGGGGGGATAATTCACCCCTCCACTTT. Its protein product is CASSLPTRGDNSPLHF.